A single TCR beta chain is shown here with its context. This specimen comes from a study of blood T cell repertoires in COVID-19. The ends were cut back, 6 bases at V and 11 bases at J, with 22 bases in the middle. Germline assignment: CDR1 MDHEN and CDR2 SYDVKM. This CDR3 is built from 14 residues. Clones were sequenced by immunoSEQ multiplex PCR, and TCRdb holds only the in-frame ones, with some missing. This table has around 190,000 clones, about 83% appearing once. The chain couples TRBV28 to TRBJ1-1; no definite D call. Sequenced input: PBMCs or T cells enriched from blood (not recorded which). The receptor was isolated from a man between 35 and 55 years old with acute COVID-19. This chain's CDR3 is CASREEAFLDVAFF. CDR3 sequence (DNA): TGTGCCAGCAGGGAGGAGGCCTTCCTGGACGTCGCTTTCTTT. Looking up the rest from reference TRBV28 and TRBJ1-1 gives the full variable domain: DVKVTQSSRYLVKRTGEKVFLECVQDMDHENMFWYRQDPGLGLRLIYFSYDVKMKEKGDIPEGYSVSREKKERFSLILESASTNQTSMYLCASREEAFLDVAFFGQGTRLTVV.